Below, 26 T cell receptor beta chains from the same sample are listed, as sequenced in a study of blood T cell repertoires in COVID-19. Libraries were prepared by immunoSEQ multiplex PCR; TCRdb keeps only in-frame clonotypes and omits some of them. The sample comprises about 210,000 clones, about four fifths of which are singletons, and roughly 7% rests with the top ten. The specimen sequenced was peripheral blood. These receptors were obtained from a woman at least 80 years old with COVID-19, enrolled during active disease.

The V gene is TRBV5-1, the J gene TRBJ2-3; possible D gene TRBD2, 5 bases. From germline, CDR1 is SGHRS and CDR2 YFSETQ. This CDR3 is built from 14 residues. With 4 bases removed from V and 4 bases from J, the gap between germline ends came to 13 bases. DNA of the CDR3: TGCGCCAGCAGCCCCGGGAATAGCGCAGATACGCAGTATTTT. Translated: CASSPGNSADTQYF.

The J gene is TRBJ1-5, the V gene TRBV5-1; D gene uncertain. Looked up from germline, CDR1 is SGHRS and CDR2 is YFSETQ. V was clipped by 0 bases and J by 5 bases, with 12 bases between them. This CDR3 spans 15 amino acids. The DNA of the CDR3 is TGCGCCAGCAGCTTGGCCGGAGGTTCGGATCAGCCCCAGCATTTT. Its translation is CASSLAGGSDQPQHF.

V is TRBV18 and J is TRBJ2-2; the match to TRBD2 covers 8 bases. Germline CDR1 KGHSH, CDR2 LQKENI. J gave up 6 bases and V 2 bases, and 11 bases lay outside the gene matches. The CDR3 length is 17 residues. The DNA of the CDR3 is TGTGCCAGCTCACCAAAACCTTTAGCGGGACGGGCCGGGGAGCTGTTTTTT. Amino acids: CASSPKPLAGRAGELFF.

The J gene is TRBJ2-5, the V gene TRBV5-1; D may be TRBD1 (6 bases). Looked up from germline, CDR1 is SGHRS and CDR2 is YFSETQ. V was clipped by 4 bases and J by 1 base, with 8 bases between them. CDR3 size: 13 residues. The CDR3 protein is CASSRTAQETQYF. CDR3 sequence (DNA): TGCGCCAGCAGCCGGACAGCCCAAGAGACCCAGTACTTC.

V and J are TRBV9 and TRBJ1-2; D is ambiguous. Germline V gene data show CDR1 as SGDLS and CDR2 as YYNGEE. This CDR3 contains 13 residues. V gave up 3 bases and J gave up 5 bases, with 11 bases separating them. CDR3 nucleotides: TGTGCCAGCAGCGGAGGGTTCGGGTATGGCTACACCTTC. The encoded protein is CASSGGFGYGYTF.

This chain uses TRBV3-1 (or the pseudogene TRBV3-2) with TRBJ2-7, with a weak D call TRBD2 (5 bases). Trimming cost V 5 bases and J 2 bases, with 13 bases left between them. Germline CDR1 is LGHDT and CDR2 is YNNKEL (reference sequence). The CDR3 totals 14 residues. CDR3 protein: CASSSPGVTYEQYF. The CDR3 DNA is TGTGCCAGCAGCAGTCCCGGGGTTACCTACGAGCAGTACTTC.

The chain links TRBV5-6 to TRBJ1-6; D gene ambiguous. The germline V gene encodes CDR1 SGHDT and CDR2 YYEEEE. Deletions cut 2 bases from V and 9 bases from J, with 15 bases between. This CDR3 is 15 amino acids long. The CDR3 spells CASSLGGATGSPLHF. CDR3 sequence (DNA): TGTGCCAGCAGCTTAGGAGGCGCGACGGGTTCACCCCTCCACTTT.

The V and J genes are TRBV15 and TRBJ1-2; no reliable D call. This CDR3 has 12 amino acids. Germline lookup yields CDR1 LNHNV and CDR2 YYDKDF (reference sequence). V was trimmed by 0 bases and J by 4 bases, leaving 3 bases between them. The CDR3 DNA follows: TGTGCCACCAGCAGAGATAGCTATGGCTACACCTTC. Residues: CATSRDSYGYTF. Drawing the rest from reference TRBV15 and TRBJ1-2, the complete variable domain is DAMVIQNPRYQVTQFGKPVTLSCSQTLNHNVMYWYQQKSSQAPKLLFHYYDKDFNNEADTPDNFQSRRPNTSFCFLDIRSPGLGDTAMYLCATSRDSYGYTFGSGTRLTVV.

V usage is TRBV24-1 and J usage is TRBJ2-5; 7 bases line up with TRBD1. There are 15 residues in the CDR3. V gave up 3 bases and J gave up 6 bases; unmatched junction bases: 9. Germline V gene data show CDR1 as KGHDR and CDR2 as SFDVKD. The DNA for the CDR3 is TGTGCCACCAGTGATCCGACCGGGACAGATCAGACCCAGTACTTC. Amino acid sequence: CATSDPTGTDQTQYF.

DNA for the CDR3: TGTGCCAGCAGTGCCAGCGGGAGTTCGTACAATGAGCAGTTCTTC. It translates to CASSASGSSYNEQFF. This rearrangement joins TRBV27 to TRBJ2-1; TRBD2 agrees at 8 bases. The CDR3 totals 15 residues. The V segment lost 5 bases and the J segment 4 bases; nucleotides outside the gene matches: 7. Germline V gives CDR1 MNHEY, CDR2 SMNVEV (reference sequence).

The V gene is TRBV15, the J gene TRBJ2-7, with D tentatively TRBD2 (6 bases). V lost 9 bases to trimming and J lost 0 bases, with 12 bases between them. CDR1 is LNHNV, CDR2 YYDKDF, per germline (reference sequence). The CDR3 is made up of 13 amino acids. The CDR3 nucleotides read TGTGCCACAAGACTAGGGAGCTCCTACGAGCAGTACTTC. This gives the protein CATRLGSSYEQYF.

The V gene is TRBV5-1, the J gene TRBJ2-3, with D tentatively TRBD2 (6 bases). V was clipped by 4 bases and J by 4 bases, with 10 bases between them. This CDR3 spans 13 amino acids. Germline V CDR1 and CDR2: SGHRS, YFSETQ. The CDR3 DNA sequence: TGCGCCAGCAGCAGAGGGACTGCAGATACGCAGTATTTT. This sequence encodes CASSRGTADTQYF.

The chain joins TRBV7-9 to TRBJ1-2; no firm D call. Germline V CDR1 and CDR2: SEHNR, FQNEAQ (reference sequence). This CDR3 spans 14 amino acids. Trimming shortened V by 0 bases and J by 4 bases, and 9 bases separated the two germline ends. CDR3 amino acids: CASSLAQAVYGYTF. DNA of the CDR3: TGTGCCAGCAGCTTAGCGCAGGCAGTCTATGGCTACACCTTC.

The gene calls are TRBV5-5 and TRBJ2-1; the match to TRBD1 covers 10 bases. V gave up 4 bases and J gave up 7 bases; unmatched junction bases: 11. The CDR3 length is 16 residues. Germline V CDR1 and CDR2: SGHKS, YYEKEE (reference sequence). In DNA form, the CDR3 reads TGTGCCAGCAGCACGGGGACAGGGGAAACGGGAAATGAGCAGTTCTTC. Translating gives CASSTGTGETGNEQFF.

This clone was found once. The genes are TRBV7-9 and TRBJ1-1, with TRBD1 as a possible D gene (6 bases). In germline, CDR1 is SEHNR, CDR2 FQNEAQ (reference sequence). V lost 5 bases to trimming and J lost 4 bases, with 14 bases between them. This CDR3 is 14 amino acids long. The CDR3 DNA reads TGTGCCAGCAGCCCAGGGGTATCGGGCACTGAAGCTTTCTTT. Its translation is CASSPGVSGTEAFF. The whole variable domain, remainder taken from reference TRBV7-9 and TRBJ1-1, is DTGVSQNPRHKITKRGQNVTFRCDPISEHNRLYWYRQTLGQGPEFLTYFQNEAQLEKSRLLSDRFSAERPKGSFSTLEIQRTEQGDSAMYLCASSPGVSGTEAFFGQGTRLTVV.

The rearrangement uses TRBV3-1 (or the pseudogene TRBV3-2) and TRBJ1-2; maybe TRBD1 (5 bases). Germline V CDR1 and CDR2: LGHDT, YNNKEL (reference sequence). The CDR3 loop spans 13 amino acids. Trimming removed 2 bases at V and 7 bases at J, with 11 bases between. The DNA of the CDR3 is TGTGCCAGCAGCCAATGGACAACCCCTGGCTACACCTTC. Protein product: CASSQWTTPGYTF.

The chain has TRBV2 and TRBJ1-5; TRBD1 agrees at 7 bases. This CDR3 is built from 13 residues. Germline assignment: CDR1 SNHLY and CDR2 FYNNEI. Trimming took 7 bases from V and 4 from J; bases not matched to a gene: 4. CDR3 sequence reads: CASKGALNQPQHF. The CDR3 DNA reads as TGTGCCAGCAAGGGGGCTCTAAATCAGCCCCAGCATTTT.

V is TRBV6-5 and J is TRBJ2-1; TRBD2 is a possible D gene (5 bases). Trimming left V 7 bases short and J 14 bases short, with 12 bases between. Germline V CDR1 and CDR2: MNHEY, SVGAGI. The CDR3 consists of 10 residues. The CDR3: CASKNGREFF. CDR3 sequence (DNA): TGTGCCAGCAAGAACGGGCGGGAGTTCTTC.

The chain has TRBV2 and TRBJ1-5, with D possibly TRBD1 on 6 matching bases. The V end was cut by 10 bases, the J end by 5 bases, with 18 bases between. CDR1 and CDR2 (germline): SNHLY, FYNNEI. The CDR3 is 14 residues long. CDR3 DNA sequence: TGTGCCACCTCTCAGGACAGACTCGATCAGCCCCAGCATTTT. This sequence encodes CATSQDRLDQPQHF. Full variable domain (missing parts from reference TRBV2 and TRBJ1-5): EPEVTQTPSHQVTQMGQEVILRCVPISNHLYFYWYRQILGQKVEFLVSFYNNEISEKSEIFDDQFSVERPDGSNFTLKIRSTKLEDSAMYFCATSQDRLDQPQHFGDGTRLSIL.

This clone turned up a few times. The chain employs TRBV19 and TRBJ2-1, with 7 nucleotides matching TRBD2. V lost 10 bases and J lost 0; bases outside the gene matches: 9. CDR3 size: 15 residues. Germline V gives CDR1 LNHDA, CDR2 SQIVND (reference sequence). DNA of the CDR3: TGTGCCACCTCCCCGGGGGGTCTCTCCTACAATGAGCAGTTCTTC. Translating it yields CATSPGGLSYNEQFF.

The chain carries TRBV27 and TRBJ2-3, with TRBD2 matching over 8 bases. CDR3 length equals 14 residues. Germline loops: CDR1 MNHEY, CDR2 SMNVEV (reference sequence). V lost 6 bases to trimming and J lost 4 bases; unmatched junction nucleotides: 6. The CDR3 DNA follows: TGTGCCAGCAGCCTAGGACTAGCTTCAGATACGCAGTATTTT. Translation gives CASSLGLASDTQYF.

In its sample, this clone was seen once. The chain joins TRBV7-9 to TRBJ1-4, with no clear D. The CDR3 is 14 residues long. CDR1 and CDR2 (germline): SEHNR, FQNEAQ (reference sequence). V shed 4 bases and J shed 7 bases, with 13 bases lying between them. The CDR3, as DNA: TGTGCCAGCAGCTCCCGGGGTATGAGTGAAAAACTGTTTTTT. Translated: CASSSRGMSEKLFF.

The chain combines TRBV5-1 with TRBJ2-3, with a tentative D call TRBD2 (6 bases). CDR3 length: 14 residues. V shed 0 bases and J shed 6 bases, with 11 bases lying between them. The germline V gene has CDR1 SGHRS and CDR2 YFSETQ. As DNA, the CDR3 is TGCGCCAGCAGCTTGGCCGGGAGTTGGGATACGCAGTATTTT. Encoded protein: CASSLAGSWDTQYF.

This chain uses TRBV3-1 (or the pseudogene TRBV3-2) with TRBJ2-1; 7 bases are shared with TRBD2. J lost 0 bases, V lost 0 bases, and 5 bases had no gene match. CDR1 LGHDT and CDR2 YNNKEL come from the germline V gene (reference sequence). The CDR3 is 17 amino acids. In DNA, the CDR3 is TGTGCCAGCAGCCAAGATCCCGGCGGGGGCTCCTACAATGAGCAGTTCTTC. Its translation is CASSQDPGGGSYNEQFF.

The chain carries TRBV7-2 and TRBJ2-5; possibly TRBD2 for D (6 bases). Trimming took 2 bases from V and 5 from J, leaving 9 bases between them. Looked up from germline, CDR1 is SGHTA and CDR2 is FQGNSA. The CDR3 has 13 amino acids. CDR3 nucleotide sequence: TGTGCCAGCAGCTTAACTAGCTGGGAGACCCAGTACTTC. It translates to CASSLTSWETQYF.

The V gene is TRBV5-4, the J gene TRBJ2-5, with TRBD2 identical over 14 bases. V shed 5 bases and J 4 bases; nucleotides not matched to a gene: 4. Germline CDR1 is SGHNT and CDR2 is YYREEE (reference sequence). The CDR3 loop spans 15 amino acids. The CDR3, as DNA: TGTGCCAGCAGTACCGGGACTAGCGGGGGAGAGACCCAGTACTTC. Its translation is CASSTGTSGGETQYF. Full variable domain (rest looked up from reference TRBV5-4 and TRBJ2-5): ETGVTQSPTHLIKTRGQQVTLRCSSQSGHNTVSWYQQALGQGPQFIFQYYREEENGRGNFPPRFSGLQFPNYSSELNVNALELDDSALYLCASSTGTSGGETQYFGPGTRLLVL.